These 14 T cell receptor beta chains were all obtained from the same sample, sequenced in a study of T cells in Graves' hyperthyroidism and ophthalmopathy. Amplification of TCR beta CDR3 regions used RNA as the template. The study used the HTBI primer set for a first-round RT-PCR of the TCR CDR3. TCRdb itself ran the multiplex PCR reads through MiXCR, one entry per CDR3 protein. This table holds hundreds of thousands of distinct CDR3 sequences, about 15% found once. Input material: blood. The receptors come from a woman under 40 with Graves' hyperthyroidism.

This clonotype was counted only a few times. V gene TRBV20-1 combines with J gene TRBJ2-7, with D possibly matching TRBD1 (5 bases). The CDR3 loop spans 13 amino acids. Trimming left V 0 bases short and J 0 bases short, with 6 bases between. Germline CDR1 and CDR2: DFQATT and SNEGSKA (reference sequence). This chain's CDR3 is CSARDTGSYEQYF. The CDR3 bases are TGCAGTGCTAGAGATACAGGCTCCTACGAGCAGTACTTC.

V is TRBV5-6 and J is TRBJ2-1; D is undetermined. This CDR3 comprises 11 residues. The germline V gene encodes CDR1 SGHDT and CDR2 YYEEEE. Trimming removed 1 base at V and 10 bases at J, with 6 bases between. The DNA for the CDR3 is TGTGCCAGCAGCTTGTACGGGGAGCAGTTCTTC. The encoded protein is CASSLYGEQFF. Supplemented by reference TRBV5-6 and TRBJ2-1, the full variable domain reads DAGVTQSPTHLIKTRGQQVTLRCSPKSGHDTVSWYQQALGQGPQFIFQYYEEEERQRGNFPDRFSGHQFPNYSSELNVNALLLGDSALYLCASSLYGEQFFGPGTRLTVL.

The CDR3 region is CASSPPRNTQYF. Here the CDR3 DNA reads TGTGCCAGCAGCCCCCCCCGTAACACCCAGTACTTC. The J gene is TRBJ2-5, the V gene TRBV7-9; D uncertain. The CDR3 covers 12 residues. With 5 bases removed from V and 8 bases from J, the gap between germline ends came to 12 bases. Germline V gene sequence: CDR1 SEHNR, CDR2 FQNEAQ (reference sequence).

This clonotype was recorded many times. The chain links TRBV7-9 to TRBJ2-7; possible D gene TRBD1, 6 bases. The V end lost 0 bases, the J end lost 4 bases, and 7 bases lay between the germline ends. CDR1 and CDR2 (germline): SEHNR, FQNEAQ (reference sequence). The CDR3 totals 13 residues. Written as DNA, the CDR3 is TGTGCCAGCAGCTTAGCTCAGGGGTACGAGCAGTACTTC. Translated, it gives CASSLAQGYEQYF. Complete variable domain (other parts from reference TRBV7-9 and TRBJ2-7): DTGVSQNPRHKITKRGQNVTFRCDPISEHNRLYWYRQTLGQGPEFLTYFQNEAQLEKSRLLSDRFSAERPKGSFSTLEIQRTEQGDSAMYLCASSLAQGYEQYFGPGTRLTVT.

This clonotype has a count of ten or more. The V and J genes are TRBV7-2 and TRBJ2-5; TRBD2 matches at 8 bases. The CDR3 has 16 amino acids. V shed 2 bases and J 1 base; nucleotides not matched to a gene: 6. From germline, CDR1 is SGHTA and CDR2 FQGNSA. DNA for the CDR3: TGTGCCAGCAGCTTAAGTTCGGCGGGAGGCCAAGAGACCCAGTACTTC. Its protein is CASSLSSAGGQETQYF.

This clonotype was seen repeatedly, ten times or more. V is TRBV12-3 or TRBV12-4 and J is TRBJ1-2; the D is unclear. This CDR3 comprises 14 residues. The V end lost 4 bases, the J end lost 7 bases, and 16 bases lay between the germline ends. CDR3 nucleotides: TGTGCCAGCAGTTCCAGAGGACCTTATGGTGGCTACACCTTC. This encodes CASSSRGPYGGYTF.

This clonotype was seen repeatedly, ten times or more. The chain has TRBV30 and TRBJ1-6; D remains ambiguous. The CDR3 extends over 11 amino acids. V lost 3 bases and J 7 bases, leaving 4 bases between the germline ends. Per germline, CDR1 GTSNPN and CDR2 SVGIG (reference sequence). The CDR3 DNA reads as TGTGCCTGGAGGACGAATTCACCCCTCCACTTT. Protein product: CAWRTNSPLHF.

The CDR3 loop reads CASSIRPPGSSYNEQFF. DNA of the CDR3: TGTGCCAGTAGTATACGGCCTCCGGGGAGCTCCTACAATGAGCAGTTCTTC. The chain combines TRBV19 with TRBJ2-1, with D maybe TRBD2 (5 bases). The CDR3 covers 17 residues. Germline lookup yields CDR1 LNHDA and CDR2 SQIVND (reference sequence). Between the trimmed V and J ends, which lost 2 bases and 0 bases, there was a span of 14 bases.

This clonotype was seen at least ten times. The DNA for the CDR3 is TGTGCCAGCAGCCAGCCTGGGACAGGTCAAACCTACGAGCAGTACTTC. Translated, it gives CASSQPGTGQTYEQYF. V gene TRBV3-1 combines with J gene TRBJ2-7; 8 positions match TRBD1. After removal of 3 bases from V and 2 bases from J, the junction contained 9 bases not matched to a gene. This CDR3 has 16 residues. CDR1 and CDR2 from the germline V gene are LGHDT and YNNKEL (reference sequence).

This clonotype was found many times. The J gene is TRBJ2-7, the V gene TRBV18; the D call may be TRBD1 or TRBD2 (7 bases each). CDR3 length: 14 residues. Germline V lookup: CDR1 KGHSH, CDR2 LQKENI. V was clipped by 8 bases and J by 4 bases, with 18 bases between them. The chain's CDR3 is CASSPRQGGYEQYF. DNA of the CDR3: TGTGCCAGCAGCCCGAGACAGGGAGGGTACGAGCAGTACTTC.

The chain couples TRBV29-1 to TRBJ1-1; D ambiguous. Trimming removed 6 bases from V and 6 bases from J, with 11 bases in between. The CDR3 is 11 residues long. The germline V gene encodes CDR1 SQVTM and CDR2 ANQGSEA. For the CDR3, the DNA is TGCAGCGTCTCCGGCGGCCCTGAAGCTTTCTTT. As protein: CSVSGGPEAFF.

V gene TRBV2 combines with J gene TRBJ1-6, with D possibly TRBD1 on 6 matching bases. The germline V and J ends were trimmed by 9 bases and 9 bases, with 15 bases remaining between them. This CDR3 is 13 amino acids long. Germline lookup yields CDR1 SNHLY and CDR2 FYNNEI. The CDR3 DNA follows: TGTGCCAGTGCGGGTAGGGGGGCTTCACCCCTCCACTTT. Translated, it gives CASAGRGASPLHF.

In nucleotides, the CDR3 is TGCGCCAGCAGCTTTACTAGCGGGAGGTACAATGAGCAGTTCTTC. Amino acids: CASSFTSGRYNEQFF. The V call is TRBV5-1, the J call TRBJ2-1, with 12 bases fitting TRBD2. The V gene end was trimmed by 2 bases and the J gene end by 4 bases; junction bases not matched to a gene: 1. The CDR3 is 15 residues long. Looked up from germline, CDR1 is SGHRS and CDR2 is YFSETQ.

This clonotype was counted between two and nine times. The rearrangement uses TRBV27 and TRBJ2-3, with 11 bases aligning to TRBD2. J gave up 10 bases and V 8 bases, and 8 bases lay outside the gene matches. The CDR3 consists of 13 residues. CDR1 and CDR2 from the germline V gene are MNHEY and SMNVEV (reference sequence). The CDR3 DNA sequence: TGTGCCAGCGGCGGGACTAGCGGCGCCCCGCAGTATTTT. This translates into CASGGTSGAPQYF.